Listed below are T cell receptor beta chains from one sample, sequenced in a study of cytomegalovirus exposure and HLA in healthy donors. The data were produced by immunoSEQ multiplex PCR, yet TCRdb's version contains in-frame clones alone and is incomplete. The sample lists some 170,000 clones, approximately 79% occurring once. The specimen was PBMCs. The receptors stem from a man aged 35 to 55 in good health and CMV-seronegative. Both conserved end residues are part of each CDR3. D genes are given only for firm matches. The size of a clone is reported for some rows only, either as once, few or many, or as a class for expanded clones.

>few|TRBD2|TRBJ2-5|TRBV28
CASSSSGAPRETQYF
TGTGCCAGCAGTTCTAGCGGGGCACCTCGAGAGACCCAGTACTTC
>once|TRBD2|TRBJ2-7|TRBV6-5
CASSYSAGGTYEQYF
TGTGCCAGCAGTTACTCTGCGGGGGGGACCTACGAGCAGTACTTC
>-|-|TRBJ1-5|TRBV28
CASNFGGKSNQPQHF
TGTGCCAGCAATTTTGGGGGGAAAAGCAATCAGCCCCAGCATTTT
>-|-|TRBJ2-7|TRBV6-6
CASSTLSYEQYF
TGTGCCAGCAGTACTCTCTCCTACGAGCAGTACTTC
>-|-|TRBJ2-7|TRBV7-7
CASSLRAGGNYEQYF
TGTGCTAGCAGCTTAAGGGCAGGGGGGAACTACGAGCAGTACTTC
>-|-|TRBJ1-2|TRBV4-3
CASSQEVRGIYGYTF
TGCGCCAGCAGCCAAGAAGTAAGAGGAATCTATGGCTACACCTTC
>once|TRBD2|TRBJ2-7|TRBV18
CASSPDGRGVNEQYF
TGTGCCAGCTCACCAGATGGGCGGGGGGTCAACGAGCAGTACTTC
>-|TRBD1|TRBJ1-1|TRBV5-4
CASNHRGGTEAFF
TGTGCCAGCAACCACAGGGGGGGCACTGAAGCTTTCTTT
>-|TRBD2|TRBJ2-7|TRBV11-2
CASGRGLYEQYF
TGTGCCAGCGGGAGGGGCCTTTACGAGCAGTACTTC
>-|-|TRBJ2-1|TRBV28
CASSLSVYNEQFF
TGTGCCAGCAGTTTATCGGTATACAATGAGCAGTTCTTC
>-|TRBD1|TRBJ1-2|TRBV29-1
CSVGGQAYYGYTF
TGCAGCGTTGGCGGACAGGCGTACTATGGCTACACCTTC
>few|-|TRBJ1-4|TRBV6-1
CASSTGISTNEKLFF
TGTGCCAGCAGTACAGGGATCTCAACTAATGAAAAACTGTTTTTT
>-|TRBD1|TRBJ2-7|TRBV5-4
CASSPTGGAVGYEQYF
TGTGCCAGCAGCCCCACAGGGGGCGCGGTGGGCTACGAGCAGTACTTC
>once|-|TRBJ1-1|TRBV7-3
CASSLRGPTEAFF
TGTGCCAGCAGCTTAAGGGGGCCGACTGAAGCTTTCTTT
>-|-|TRBJ2-3|TRBV5-4
CASSLGPGVSTDTQYF
TGTGCCAGCAGCTTGGGTCCCGGGGTTAGCACAGATACGCAGTATTTT
>-|TRBD2|TRBJ2-3|TRBV9
CASSFGSSGGLTDTQYF
TGTGCCAGCAGCTTCGGTTCTAGCGGGGGGCTAACAGATACGCAGTATTTT
>-|-|TRBJ2-7|TRBV5-6
CASSLEGYYEQYF
TGTGCCAGCAGCTTGGAGGGGTACTACGAGCAGTACTTC
>once|-|TRBJ2-7|TRBV7-9
CASSWIEDEQYF
TGTGCCAGCAGCTGGATAGAGGACGAGCAGTACTTC
>-|-|TRBJ1-2|TRBV7-2
CASSSVQGRSYGYTF
TGTGCCAGCAGCTCCGTTCAGGGGCGCAGCTATGGCTACACCTTC
>-|TRBD1|TRBJ2-7|TRBV18
CASSPPGDRGEQYF
TGTGCCAGCTCACCACCTGGGGACAGGGGCGAGCAGTACTTC
>-|-|TRBJ1-1|TRBV7-2
CASKEVNTEAFF
TGTGCCAGCAAGGAGGTGAACACTGAAGCTTTCTTT
>few|TRBD2|TRBJ2-2|TRBV15
CATSRGGGAGGTGELFF
TGTGCCACCAGCAGAGGGGGAGGGGCGGGGGGCACCGGGGAGCTGTTTTTT
>-|-|TRBJ2-3|TRBV6-1
CASSDFRGYTDTQYF
TGTGCCAGCAGTGATTTTAGGGGTTACACAGATACGCAGTATTTT
>-|-|TRBJ1-1|TRBV19
CASSARGPGGNTEAFF
TGTGCCAGTAGTGCCAGAGGTCCCGGGGGGAACACTGAAGCTTTCTTT
>few|TRBD2|TRBJ2-3|TRBV4-1
CASSQDGASGVTDTQYF
TGCGCCAGCAGCCAAGATGGGGCTAGCGGAGTTACAGATACGCAGTATTTT
>few|TRBD2|TRBJ2-2|TRBV4-3
CASSQEASGGTGELFF
TGCGCCAGCAGCCAAGAGGCTAGCGGGGGTACCGGGGAGCTGTTTTTT
>-|TRBD2|TRBJ2-7|TRBV7-2
CASSLARSGGVYAYEQYF
TGTGCCAGCAGCTTAGCTCGAAGCGGGGGGGTTTACGCCTACGAGCAGTACTTC
>once|TRBD2|TRBJ2-2|TRBV4-1
CASSQGTSGGASGELFF
TGCGCCAGCAGCCAAGGGACTAGCGGGGGGGCTTCCGGGGAGCTGTTTTTT
>-|-|TRBJ2-7|TRBV7-8
CASSLAPEDYEQYF
TGTGCCAGCAGCTTAGCGCCCGAGGACTACGAGCAGTACTTC
>-|-|TRBJ2-3|TRBV2
CASSLAWAPDTQYF
TGTGCCAGCAGTCTCGCGTGGGCACCAGATACGCAGTATTTT
>-|-|TRBJ2-1|TRBV28
CASSSSGVGHSGNEQFF
TGTGCCAGCAGCTCCTCTGGGGTGGGGCATTCAGGGAATGAGCAGTTCTTC
>-|TRBD1|TRBJ2-5|TRBV6-5
CASSQTGVTHVKQYF
TGTGCCAGCAGCCAAACAGGGGTTACACACGTGAAACAGTACTTC
>-|TRBD2|TRBJ2-7|TRBV4-1
CASSHPKNGDRRGVNYEQYF
TGCGCCAGCAGCCACCCAAAGAACGGGGATCGGCGGGGGGTGAACTACGAGCAGTACTTC
>-|-|TRBJ1-3|TRBV2
CASRLTGSGNTIYF
TGTGCCAGCAGACTTACAGGGTCTGGAAACACCATATATTTT
>once|TRBD1|TRBJ2-1|TRBV5-1
CASSLRQGDNEQFF
TGCGCCAGCAGTCTTAGACAGGGGGACAATGAGCAGTTCTTC
>few|-|TRBJ2-2|TRBV6-5
CASSYSSGNTGELFF
TGTGCCAGCAGTTACTCGAGCGGGAACACCGGGGAGCTGTTTTTT
>-|-|TRBJ2-5|TRBV6-1
CASRFLGAQETQYF
TGTGCCAGCAGGTTTTTAGGGGCTCAAGAGACCCAGTACTTC
>-|TRBD1|TRBJ1-2|TRBV6-5
CASSYVDRGRWGYTF
TGTGCCAGCAGTTACGTGGACAGGGGGCGTTGGGGCTACACCTTC
>-|-|TRBJ2-7|TRBV27
CASSSYSSYEQYF
TGTGCCAGCAGTTCCTATAGCTCCTACGAGCAGTACTTC
>-|TRBD2|TRBJ2-7|TRBV5-4
CASSLLAGSSYEQYF
TGTGCCAGCAGCTTGTTAGCGGGCAGCTCCTACGAGCAGTACTTC
>once|-|TRBJ1-2|TRBV10-3
CAISETQGNYGYTF
TGTGCCATCAGTGAGACGCAGGGGAACTATGGCTACACCTTC
>-|-|TRBJ1-2|TRBV20-1
CSASWARDYTF
TGCAGTGCTAGTTGGGCCAGGGACTACACCTTC
>-|TRBD1|TRBJ1-2|TRBV4-1
CASRGGGYGYTF
TGCGCCAGCCGAGGGGGCGGCTATGGCTACACCTTC
>once|TRBD2|TRBJ2-3|TRBV9
CASSVALFSGGATDTQYF
TGTGCCAGCAGCGTAGCTCTGTTTAGCGGGGGGGCCACAGATACGCAGTATTTT
>-|-|TRBJ1-1|TRBV9
CASSADLELNTEAFF
TGTGCCAGCAGCGCCGATCTAGAGCTGAACACTGAAGCTTTCTTT
>-|-|TRBJ2-5|TRBV21-1
CASSKVWHQETQYF
TGTGCCAGCAGCAAAGTTTGGCACCAAGAGACCCAGTACTTC
>-|-|TRBJ1-2|TRBV7-9
CASSPENLVGYTF
TGTGCCAGCAGCCCCGAGAATTTGGTTGGCTACACCTTC
>-|-|TRBJ1-1|TRBV9
CASSAVGAEAFF
TGTGCCAGCAGTGCGGTCGGCGCTGAAGCTTTCTTT
>-|-|TRBJ1-5|TRBV6-5
CASRDSSGPQHF
TGTGCCAGCAGGGATTCCTCAGGGCCCCAGCATTTT
>-|-|TRBJ1-3|TRBV6-6
CASSYEGVSGNTIYF
TGTGCCAGCAGTTACGAGGGAGTCTCTGGAAACACCATATATTTT
>-|-|TRBJ2-3|TRBV9
CASSPEPRDTQYF
TGTGCCAGCAGCCCCGAGCCCCGAGATACGCAGTATTTT
>-|-|TRBJ2-5|TRBV9
CASSASAETQYF
TGTGCCAGCAGCGCATCCGCGGAGACCCAGTACTTC
>-|TRBD1|TRBJ2-3|TRBV27
CATNRGGKRNTQYF
TGTGCCACCAACAGGGGTGGAAAGAGAAATACGCAGTATTTT
>-|TRBD1|TRBJ2-3|TRBV27
CARQTGEF
TGTGCCAGACAGACAGGGGAGTTT
>-|TRBD1|TRBJ2-7|TRBV11-3
CASSLGGQSGYEQYF
TGTGCCAGCAGCTTAGGGGGACAGTCCGGATACGAGCAGTACTTC